The 18 T cell receptor beta chains reported below all come from one sample, sequenced in a study of blood T cell repertoires in COVID-19 (dated by TCRdb to 2020 to 2022). The library was obtained by the immunoSEQ multiplex PCR assay. Not all clones reach the TCRdb copy of this immuneACCESS table, which keeps in-frame sequences only. Checked studies attribute under half of the gap to unresolved V genes and leave the rest unexplained. The sample table lists 150,000 to 200,000 clones, 88% of them with a count of one. The ten largest clones represent approximately 7% of the sample. The source material was PBMCs or T cells enriched from blood (not recorded which). The receptors were sampled from a woman aged 45 to 65 who had recovered from COVID-19.

The chain combines TRBV2 with TRBJ1-5; TRBD1 aligns across 8 bases. The CDR3 has 16 amino acids. V lost 4 bases and J lost 6; bases outside the gene matches: 11. Germline assignment: CDR1 SNHLY and CDR2 FYNNEI. Here the CDR3 reads CASSGSGQGWTQPQHF. CDR3 in DNA: TGTGCCAGCAGTGGGTCCGGACAGGGATGGACTCAGCCCCAGCATTTT.

The V and J genes are TRBV4-3 and TRBJ2-5; the match to TRBD2 covers 7 bases. Per the germline V gene, CDR1 is LGHNA and CDR2 is YSLEER. J gave up 5 bases and V 3 bases, and 12 bases lay outside the gene matches. This CDR3 is built from 16 residues. The DNA for the CDR3 is TGCGCCAGCAGCCAGGGGGGGACTGGGCGCTTTGAGACCCAGTACTTC. Protein: CASSQGGTGRFETQYF.

This chain uses TRBV18 with TRBJ1-1; 8 bases are a match to TRBD1. The germline V gene encodes CDR1 KGHSH and CDR2 LQKENI. V shed 4 bases, J shed 1 base, and the junction held 11 bases outside the gene matches. The CDR3 spans 17 residues. DNA for the CDR3: TGTGCCAGCTCACAGGTGCAGGGGGCCCTATCGAACACTGAAGCTTTCTTT. This gives the protein CASSQVQGALSNTEAFF.

The gene calls are TRBV30 and TRBJ2-4; no definite D call. V was cut by 1 base and J by 5 bases, with 9 bases left in between. Per germline, CDR1 GTSNPN and CDR2 SVGIG (reference sequence). The CDR3 totals 13 residues. The CDR3 region is CAWSGAPENIQYF. The CDR3 DNA reads as TGTGCCTGGAGTGGGGCCCCGGAAAACATTCAGTACTTC.

The chain employs TRBV13 and TRBJ2-5; D is possibly TRBD1 (5 bases). Trimming removed 5 bases from V and 3 bases from J, with 13 bases in between. This CDR3 region has 14 residues. CDR1 is PRHDT and CDR2 is FYEKMQ in the germline V gene (reference sequence). This CDR3 is CASSQGSFEETQYF. In nucleotides, the CDR3 is TGTGCCAGCAGCCAGGGATCCTTTGAAGAGACCCAGTACTTC.

The chain links TRBV2 to TRBJ2-1, with 7 bases that match TRBD1. V gave up 6 bases and J gave up 7 bases; unmatched junction bases: 9. This CDR3 comprises 14 residues. Germline CDR1 is SNHLY and CDR2 is FYNNEI. The CDR3 coding sequence is TGTGCCAGCAGCCAAATACTACAGGGGAATGAGCAGTTCTTC. Amino acids: CASSQILQGNEQFF.

The J gene is TRBJ2-1, the V gene TRBV9, with D uncertain. The CDR3 extends over 11 amino acids. Germline V CDR1 and CDR2: SGDLS, YYNGEE. V lost 4 bases, J lost 5 bases, and 4 bases lay in between. The CDR3 reads CASSLHNEQFF. DNA of the CDR3: TGTGCCAGCAGCCTTCACAATGAGCAGTTCTTC.

This chain connects TRBV5-6 to TRBJ1-1, with 8 nucleotides matching TRBD1. Looked up from germline, CDR1 is SGHDT and CDR2 is YYEEEE. The CDR3 has 14 amino acids. Trimming took 4 bases from V and 5 from J; bases not matched to a gene: 7. The CDR3 protein is CASSKTGVRTEAFF. The CDR3 region has the DNA TGTGCCAGCAGCAAGACAGGGGTGAGAACTGAAGCTTTCTTT.

This chain uses TRBV2 with TRBJ2-5; D is possibly TRBD2 (5 bases). Trimming stripped 3 bases from V and 2 bases from J, with 13 bases between. The CDR3 loop spans 15 amino acids. Per germline, CDR1 SNHLY and CDR2 FYNNEI. The DNA of the CDR3 is TGTGCCAGCAGTGATACACGGGGTACACAAGAGACCCAGTACTTC. Residues: CASSDTRGTQETQYF.

This chain connects TRBV30 to TRBJ2-3, with D possibly being TRBD2 (5 bases). The CDR3 runs 14 residues. The germline CDR1 and CDR2 sequences are GTSNPN and SVGIG (reference sequence). V lost 3 bases, J lost 7 bases, and 17 bases lay in between. CDR3 sequence reads: CAWSPVRLGNTQYF. The DNA for the CDR3 is TGTGCCTGGAGCCCGGTGAGGCTCGGGAATACGCAGTATTTT.

V and J are TRBV21-1 and TRBJ1-1. TRBV21-1 is flagged as a pseudogene. The CDR3 extends over 16 amino acids. The CDR3 sequence is CASPRGGPPFHTEAFF. The CDR3 DNA sequence: TGTGCCAGCCCCCGGGGGGGGCCCCCTTTCCACACTGAAGCTTTCTTT.

This clone was seen a few times. This chain links TRBV6-2 or TRBV6-3 with TRBJ2-7, with TRBD1 identical over 9 bases. Trimming cost V 0 bases and J 4 bases; bases outside gene matches: 4. The V gene's germline CDR1 is MNHEY and CDR2 SVGEGT. This CDR3 has 15 residues. The CDR3 protein is CASSYSGQGRYEQYF. The CDR3 nucleotides read TGTGCCAGCAGTTACTCGGGACAGGGTAGGTACGAGCAGTACTTC.

This rearrangement joins TRBV5-5 to TRBJ2-7; D may be TRBD1 (5 bases). The germline V gene encodes CDR1 SGHKS and CDR2 YYEKEE (reference sequence). V was shortened by 3 bases and J by 3 bases, with 13 bases between the two germline ends. The CDR3 totals 14 residues. The CDR3 protein is CASSWILQGYEQYF. The CDR3 nucleotides are TGTGCCAGCAGCTGGATTCTCCAGGGCTACGAGCAGTACTTC.

Comment on this clone: This same CDR3 is encoded by further DNA sequences in the sample. This chain connects TRBV27 to TRBJ1-4, with 8 bases identical to TRBD1. The CDR3 consists of 14 residues. V lost 5 bases, J lost 8 bases, and 7 bases stayed unmatched. Germline-derived CDR1 and CDR2 are MNHEY and SMNVEV (reference sequence). The CDR3 loop is CASSPDRGGEKLFF. CDR3 in DNA: TGTGCCAGCAGTCCCGACAGGGGAGGGGAAAAACTGTTTTTT.

CDR3 nucleotide sequence: TGTGCCAGCAGCAGCCCGAGGGGGGACAGGGGGCAGGGTGAGCAGTACTTC. Translated: CASSSPRGDRGQGEQYF. The gene calls are TRBV21-1 and TRBJ2-7; the table gives TRBD1 as D, unverified against the DNA. TRBV21-1 counts as a pseudogene. The CDR3 covers 17 residues.

V gene TRBV6-5 combines with J gene TRBJ1-6; D remains ambiguous. CDR3 length: 14 amino acids. Deletions cut 0 bases from V and 10 bases from J, with 10 bases between. CDR1 and CDR2 (germline): MNHEY, SVGAGI. In DNA form, the CDR3 reads TGTGCCAGCAGTTACTCGATGAGATACTCACCCCTCCACTTT. It yields the protein CASSYSMRYSPLHF.

The V gene is TRBV5-1, the J gene TRBJ1-6; 7 bases agree with TRBD1. This CDR3 comprises 17 residues. Germline loops: CDR1 SGHRS, CDR2 YFSETQ. Trimming at V came to 1 base and at J to 6 bases, leaving 10 bases not matched to a gene. Here the CDR3 reads CASSLHAGGSSNSPLHF. The CDR3 DNA follows: TGCGCCAGCAGCTTGCATGCAGGGGGGAGTAGTAATTCACCCCTCCACTTT.

The chain couples TRBV6-1 to TRBJ1-5, with 9 bases that match TRBD1. Trimming cost V 2 bases and J 2 bases; bases outside gene matches: 4. Germline-derived CDR1 and CDR2 are MNHNS and SASEGT. There are 16 residues in the CDR3. The chain's CDR3 is CASSETGGRGNQPQHF. As DNA, the CDR3 is TGTGCCAGCAGTGAAACAGGGGGCAGAGGCAATCAGCCCCAGCATTTT.